One sample yielded the 15 T cell receptor beta chains listed below, sequenced in a study of identical twins. TCRdb passed the 5' RACE reads through MiXCR, listing each CDR3 protein once. The table has 1.5 million to 2 million distinct CDR3 sequences, under 35% seen once. The sequenced sample consisted of cord blood. These receptors all come from a newborn girl in good health.

This clonotype has only a few counts. The chain links TRBV28 to TRBJ2-1, with 12 bases lining up with TRBD2. The CDR3 loop spans 17 amino acids. J was trimmed by 6 bases and V by 4 bases; bases with no gene match: 10. CDR1 is MDHEN, CDR2 SYDVKM, per germline. The CDR3 DNA is TGTGCCAGCAGTTCTCCCCTAGCGGGAGGGAGGGGCAATGAGCAGTTCTTC. Translating it yields CASSSPLAGGRGNEQFF.

The gene calls are TRBV12-3 or TRBV12-4 and TRBJ2-2, with D perhaps matching TRBD2 (5 bases). The length of the CDR3 is 15 residues. With 6 bases removed from V and 6 bases from J, the gap between germline ends came to 17 bases. This chain's CDR3 is CASRRGLLEAGELFF. The CDR3 DNA sequence: TGTGCCAGCAGGCGAGGACTTCTCGAAGCCGGGGAGCTGTTTTTT.

This clonotype was seen only a few times. The rearrangement joins TRBV6-2 or TRBV6-3 to TRBJ2-7, with 8 bases matching TRBD1. The CDR3 extends over 15 amino acids. Looked up from germline, CDR1 is MNHEY and CDR2 is SVGEGT. With 11 bases clipped from V and 3 bases from J, the junction kept 15 bases outside the gene matches. The CDR3 here is CAGKKGQGLYYEQYF. The CDR3 region has the DNA TGTGCCGGAAAAAAAGGACAGGGACTCTACTACGAGCAGTACTTC.

This clonotype was detected only a few times. This rearrangement joins TRBV10-3 to TRBJ2-1; maybe TRBD2 (7 bases). CDR3 length: 13 residues. V lost 3 bases and J 7 bases, leaving 10 bases between the germline ends. Germline V gene lookup returns CDR1 ENHRY and CDR2 SYGVKD. CDR3: CAISDGGRNEQFF. Here the CDR3 DNA reads TGTGCCATCAGTGACGGGGGGCGGAATGAGCAGTTCTTC.

This chain uses TRBV7-2 with TRBJ2-5; no clear D gene. Germline V gene data show CDR1 as SGHTA and CDR2 as FQGNSA. V was cut by 0 bases and J by 11 bases, with 13 bases left in between. The CDR3 is made up of 13 amino acids. The CDR3 coding sequence is TGTGCCAGCAGCTTAGCTCAATTCGGTGAGCAGTACTTC. Translating gives CASSLAQFGEQYF.

The rearrangement uses TRBV20-1 and TRBJ2-3, with D perhaps TRBD2 (5 bases). The length of the CDR3 is 14 residues. The V gene's germline CDR1 is DFQATT and CDR2 SNEGSKA (reference sequence). The V end lost 3 bases, the J end lost 2 bases, and 12 bases lay between the germline ends. The CDR3 coding sequence is TGCAGTGCTAGTGTCGCGGGCTCCACAGATACGCAGTATTTT. This translates into CSASVAGSTDTQYF.

In this sample, this clonotype turned up a few times. V and J are TRBV20-1 and TRBJ1-4; D is possibly TRBD1 (5 bases). Trimming removed 3 bases at V and 6 bases at J, with 14 bases between. The CDR3 is 14 amino acids. Germline CDR1 reads DFQATT; CDR2 reads SNEGSKA (reference sequence). Written as DNA, the CDR3 is TGCAGTGCTAGGTTCAGGGCAGGTGATGAAAAACTGTTTTTT. Its protein product is CSARFRAGDEKLFF.

J is TRBJ2-3 and V is TRBV29-1, with unresolved D. This CDR3 is 13 amino acids long. CDR1 and CDR2 from the germline V gene are SQVTM and ANQGSEA. V shed 3 bases and J shed 7 bases, with 14 bases lying between them. DNA for the CDR3: TGCAGCGTTGATACGAGTAGATCCTATACGCAGTATTTT. Amino acids: CSVDTSRSYTQYF.

This clonotype has just one count. The rearrangement links TRBV20-1 to TRBJ2-7; 8 bases are a match to TRBD2. Germline CDR1 reads DFQATT; CDR2 reads SNEGSKA (reference sequence). The CDR3 is 20 amino acids. V was clipped by 2 bases and J by 2 bases; unmatched bases: 23. CDR3 coding DNA: TGCAGTGCTAGAAGAAGCTCGGGACTAGAAAAATTGCACTCAACCTACGAGCAGTACTTC. Encoded protein: CSARRSSGLEKLHSTYEQYF.

In this sample, this clonotype turned up many times. CDR3 protein: CASSLEGGNIQYF. DNA of the CDR3: TGCGCCAGCAGCTTGGAGGGGGGAAACATTCAGTACTTC. The chain has TRBV5-1 and TRBJ2-4; D might be TRBD1 or TRBD2, each matching 6 bases. Trimming removed 0 bases from V and 6 bases from J, with 7 bases in between. Germline V gene data show CDR1 as SGHRS and CDR2 as YFSETQ. The CDR3 has 13 residues.

On this clonotype: This may arise from a read error, as a much more abundant clone is one base away. The V gene is TRBV6-1, the J gene TRBJ2-5; D possibly corresponds to TRBD2 (6 bases). Per germline, CDR1 MNHNS and CDR2 SASEGT. The CDR3 covers 13 residues. The CDR3 loop is CAGSFGGLETQYF. In nucleotides, the CDR3 is TGTGCCGGCAGTTTTGGAGGGCTTGAGACCCAGTACTTC.

There are a few counts of this clonotype. The V call is TRBV27, the J call TRBJ1-5; tentatively, D is TRBD1 (5 bases). Germline-derived CDR1 and CDR2 are MNHEY and SMNVEV (reference sequence). Trimming removed 0 bases at V and 4 bases at J, with 10 bases between. The CDR3 has 15 residues. The CDR3 loop is CASSLSPGGNQPQHF. The CDR3 bases are TGTGCCAGCAGTTTATCGCCCGGGGGTAATCAGCCCCAGCATTTT.

The DNA of the CDR3 is TGTGCCAGCAGCTCTCGACAGGGGACTAACACTGAAGCTTTCTTT. It translates to CASSSRQGTNTEAFF. The genes are TRBV11-2 and TRBJ1-1; 8 nucleotides align to TRBD1. Per the germline V gene, CDR1 is SGHAT and CDR2 is FQNNGV. This CDR3 spans 15 amino acids. Trimming removed 4 bases from V and 2 bases from J; junction bases left unmatched: 6.

The V call is TRBV10-3, the J call TRBJ1-2; tentative D call: TRBD1 (6 bases). The CDR3 spans 12 residues. Between the trimmed V and J ends, which lost 5 bases and 7 bases, there was a span of 11 bases. Germline CDR1 ENHRY, CDR2 SYGVKD. CDR3 nucleotide sequence: TGTGCCATCAGTTCGAGGGGGGGTGGCTACACCTTC. Translating gives CAISSRGGGYTF.

The chain is built from TRBV2 and TRBJ2-1; tentative D call: TRBD1 (5 bases). Germline values: CDR1 SNHLY, CDR2 FYNNEI. Between the trimmed V and J ends, which lost 7 bases and 5 bases, there was a span of 24 bases. The CDR3 runs to 17 residues. CDR3 in DNA: TGTGCCAGCACAGGGCATCGTTATCGTTCGTGGGACAATGAGCAGTTCTTC. This codes for CASTGHRYRSWDNEQFF.